Listed below are T cell receptor beta chains from one sample, sequenced in a study of PD-1 blockade in mismatch repair-deficient tumors. Repertoires were generated with immunoSEQ multiplex PCR, while TCRdb's copy carries only in-frame clones and drops some. The sample records some 100,000 clones, 82% being singletons. The sequencing used peripheral blood, collected approximately 8 months after starting pembrolizumab. The receptor set was obtained from an adult with mismatch repair-deficient cancer. The CDR3 runs from the conserved cysteine through the conserved F or W. A D gene is named only where the DNA matches it firmly. The size of a clone is reported for some rows only, either as once, few or many, or as a class for expanded clones.

V gene	J gene	D gene	clone size	CDR3 protein	CDR3 DNA
TRBV15	TRBJ2-7	-	-	CATSRDRGSSYEQYF	TGTGCCACCAGCAGAGATCGGGGATCGTCCTACGAGCAGTACTTC
TRBV4-1	TRBJ1-2	-	-	CASSQEGRAPYGYTF	TGCGCCAGCAGCCAAGAAGGTCGGGCCCCCTATGGCTACACCTTC
TRBV6-6	TRBJ2-1	-	-	CASRKEDSDNEQFF	TGTGCCAGCAGGAAAGAGGACTCAGACAATGAGCAGTTCTTC
TRBV15	TRBJ2-5	-	-	CATSRVGEQETQYF	TGTGCCACCAGCAGAGTTGGTGAACAAGAGACCCAGTACTTC
TRBV4-2	TRBJ1-3	TRBD1	-	CASSQEGQRGNTIYF	TGTGCCAGCAGCCAAGAGGGACAGAGGGGAAACACCATATATTTT
TRBV4-1	TRBJ1-2	TRBD1	few	CASSLGQGYGYTF	TGCGCCAGCAGCCTAGGACAGGGCTATGGCTACACCTTC
TRBV9	TRBJ2-2	-	-	CASSVEVWGWSTGELFF	TGTGCCAGCAGCGTAGAGGTGTGGGGATGGAGCACCGGGGAGCTGTTTTTT
TRBV6-1	TRBJ1-5	-	few	CASSPSGPSQPQHF	TGTGCCAGCTCACCCTCAGGGCCTAGTCAGCCCCAGCATTTT
TRBV9	TRBJ2-1	-	few	CASSEGDHGDEQFF	TGTGCCAGCAGCGAAGGGGACCATGGGGATGAGCAGTTCTTC
TRBV5-1	TRBJ2-5	-	-	CASSLASIGGQETQYF	TGCGCCAGCAGCTTGGCGTCCATCGGGGGCCAAGAGACCCAGTACTTC
TRBV10-3	TRBJ1-2	-	-	CAISRVRGGDGYTF	TGTGCCATCAGTCGGGTCAGGGGAGGGGATGGCTACACCTTC
TRBV7-2	TRBJ2-1	TRBD2	-	CASSLDVLAGVNEQFF	TGTGCCAGCAGCTTAGATGTACTAGCGGGAGTGAATGAGCAGTTCTTC
TRBV30	TRBJ1-5	TRBD1	-	CAWRKTGGINQPQHF	TGTGCCTGGAGGAAAACAGGGGGAATAAATCAGCCCCAGCATTTT
TRBV5-1	TRBJ2-5	TRBD2	-	CASSNGLAGSQETQYF	TGCGCCAGCAGCAATGGACTAGCGGGAAGCCAAGAGACCCAGTACTTC
TRBV10-1	TRBJ1-5	-	-	CASSGYRANQPQHF	TGCGCCAGCAGTGGGTACAGGGCCAATCAGCCCCAGCATTTT
TRBV9	TRBJ2-1	-	-	CASSGRETYNEQFF	TGTGCCAGCTCCGGAAGAGAAACCTACAATGAGCAGTTCTTC
TRBV5-8	TRBJ2-7	TRBD2	-	CASSGTSGRVYEQYF	TGTGCCAGCAGCGGGACTAGCGGGAGGGTATACGAGCAGTACTTC
TRBV5-1	TRBJ1-1	TRBD1	-	CASSLLGQGSLNTEAFF	TGCGCCAGCAGCCTACTAGGACAGGGATCTTTGAACACTGAAGCTTTCTTT
TRBV2	TRBJ2-1	TRBD1	few	CASSEDRGNEQFF	TGTGCCAGCAGTGAGGACAGGGGAAATGAGCAGTTCTTC
TRBV15	TRBJ2-1	TRBD2	-	CATSRGGTSGKVEQFF	TGTGCCACCAGCAGGGGGGGGACTAGCGGGAAGGTGGAGCAGTTCTTC
TRBV11-1	TRBJ1-3	-	-	CASRGNQRNTIYF	TGTGCCAGCAGGGGAAATCAGCGGAACACCATATATTTT
TRBV7-2	TRBJ1-5	-	-	CASSLVGDQPQHF	TGTGCCAGCAGCTTAGTCGGGGATCAGCCCCAGCATTTT
TRBV5-7	TRBJ2-5	TRBD1	-	CASSPGQGSRETQYF	TGTGCCAGCAGCCCGGGACAGGGTTCTCGAGAGACCCAGTACTTC
TRBV10-3	TRBJ2-1	TRBD2	few	CAISGGEDEQFF	TGTGCCATCAGCGGGGGGGAGGATGAGCAGTTCTTC
TRBV15	TRBJ2-3	-	once	CATSSNRGPDTQYF	TGTGCCACCAGCTCCAACCGGGGCCCAGATACGCAGTATTTT
TRBV5-1	TRBJ2-1	-	once	CASSHPPTQTRKDSQFF	TGCGCCAGCAGCCACCCCCCCACTCAGACTAGAAAGGACTCGCAGTTCTTC
TRBV5-5	TRBJ2-5	-	-	CASSLAEARETQYF	TGTGCCAGCAGCCTGGCCGAGGCTCGGGAGACCCAGTACTTC
TRBV9	TRBJ2-1	-	-	CASSVSQGWNEQFF	TGTGCCAGCAGCGTTTCGCAGGGTTGGAATGAGCAGTTCTTC
TRBV10-3	TRBJ1-5	TRBD1	-	CAIRGTGTDQPQHF	TGTGCCATCAGAGGGACAGGGACTGATCAGCCCCAGCATTTT
TRBV30	TRBJ2-7	-	-	CAWSVVGRPYEQYF	TGTGCCTGGAGTGTTGTGGGGCGGCCCTACGAGCAGTACTTC
TRBV6-5	TRBJ2-7	-	-	CASSYRDTYEQYF	TGTGCCAGCAGTTACCGGGACACCTACGAGCAGTACTTC
TRBV5-5	TRBJ2-7	-	-	CASSLEGGRPSYEQYF	TGTGCCAGCAGCTTGGAGGGCGGACGCCCTTCCTACGAGCAGTACTTC
TRBV6-4	TRBJ2-7	TRBD1	-	CASSRDRGYEQYF	TGTGCCAGCAGCCGGGACAGGGGATACGAGCAGTACTTC
TRBV7-6	TRBJ2-1	-	-	CASSLGGTYNEQFF	TGTGCCAGCAGCTTAGGGGGGACCTACAATGAGCAGTTCTTC
TRBV19	TRBJ2-2	TRBD2	-	CASSTPGEGTGELFF	TGTGCCAGTAGTACCCCGGGGGAGGGCACCGGGGAGCTGTTTTTT
TRBV10-3	TRBJ2-1	TRBD2	few	CATGLAGGHLTYNEQFF	TGTGCCACCGGACTAGCGGGAGGGCATTTAACCTACAATGAGCAGTTCTTC
TRBV7-9	TRBJ2-7	-	-	CASSRRGTYEQYF	TGTGCCAGCAGCCGCCGAGGGACCTACGAGCAGTACTTC
TRBV10-3	TRBJ1-5	-	-	CAISGAREQPQHF	TGTGCCATCAGTGGGGCAAGGGAGCAGCCCCAGCATTTT
TRBV5-1	TRBJ1-5	TRBD1	-	CASSLGQGENQPQHF	TGCGCCAGCAGCTTGGGACAGGGCGAAAATCAGCCCCAGCATTTT
TRBV2	TRBJ2-7	-	few	CASSVAGAYEQYF	TGTGCCAGCAGTGTGGCGGGTGCCTACGAGCAGTACTTC
TRBV6-1	TRBJ1-1	TRBD1	few	CASRDRGNTEAFF	TGTGCCAGCAGGGACAGGGGGAACACTGAAGCTTTCTTT
TRBV28	TRBJ1-2	-	-	CASSGWDPGGYGYTF	TGTGCCAGCAGTGGTTGGGACCCGGGTGGGTATGGCTACACCTTC
TRBV5-1	TRBJ2-1	-	few	CASSEDWSQGQFF	TGCGCCAGCAGCGAGGACTGGAGTCAGGGGCAGTTCTTC
TRBV15	TRBJ2-7	TRBD2	-	CATSRENAGAGGYEQYF	TGTGCCACCAGCAGAGAGAACGCGGGAGCTGGGGGATACGAGCAGTACTTC
TRBV29-1	TRBJ2-7	TRBD1	-	CSVTTGTGHDEQYF	TGCAGCGTGACTACCGGGACAGGGCACGACGAGCAGTACTTC
TRBV6-4	TRBJ2-3	-	few	CASSESGGSSTDTQYF	TGTGCCAGCAGTGAGTCCGGCGGGTCAAGCACAGATACGCAGTATTTT
TRBV6-6	TRBJ2-5	-	once	CASTLRQQGQETQYF	TGTGCCAGCACCTTACGGCAACAGGGACAAGAGACCCAGTACTTC
TRBV7-2	TRBJ2-3	TRBD2	-	CASSYSGRPTDTQYF	TGTGCCAGCAGCTATAGCGGGAGGCCCACAGATACGCAGTATTTT
TRBV6-1	TRBJ1-2	-	-	CASSDRGNSYGYTF	TGTGCCAGCAGTGACCGGGGAAACAGCTATGGCTACACCTTC
TRBV4-2	TRBJ2-7	-	-	CASSRSGVSYEQYF	TGTGCCAGCAGCCGGTCAGGGGTATCCTACGAGCAGTACTTC
TRBV29-1	TRBJ1-1	-	-	CSVEVSLEAFF	TGCAGCGTTGAAGTAAGTCTTGAAGCTTTCTTT
TRBV5-6	TRBJ2-7	TRBD2	-	CASSLGRGSYEQYF	TGTGCCAGCAGCTTGGGTCGCGGGAGCTACGAGCAGTACTTC
TRBV19	TRBJ1-2	-	-	CASIPSGRDHYGYTF	TGTGCCAGTATTCCCTCTGGTCGGGATCACTATGGCTACACCTTC
TRBV2	TRBJ1-5	-	-	CASRTTGNQPQHF	TGTGCCAGCAGAACCACAGGGAATCAGCCCCAGCATTTT
TRBV5-1	TRBJ2-1	-	-	CASSLERPYNEQFF	TGCGCCAGCAGCTTAGAACGACCCTACAATGAGCAGTTCTTC